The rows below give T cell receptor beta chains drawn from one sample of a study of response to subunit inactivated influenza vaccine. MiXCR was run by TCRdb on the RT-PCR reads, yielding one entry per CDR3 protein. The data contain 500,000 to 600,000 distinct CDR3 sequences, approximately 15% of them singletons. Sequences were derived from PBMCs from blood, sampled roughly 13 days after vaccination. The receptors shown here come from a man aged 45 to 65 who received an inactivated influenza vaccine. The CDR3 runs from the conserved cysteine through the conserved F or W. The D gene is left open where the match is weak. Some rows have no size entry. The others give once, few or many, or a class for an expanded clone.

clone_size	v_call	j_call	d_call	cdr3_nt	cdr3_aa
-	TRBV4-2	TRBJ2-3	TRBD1	TGTGCCAGCAGCCCGCAGGGGGCGCGGAGCACAGATACGCAGTATTTT	CASSPQGARSTDTQYF
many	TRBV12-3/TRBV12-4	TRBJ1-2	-	TGTGCCAGCAGTCCCGCGGCGGCTAACTATGGCTACACCTTC	CASSPAAANYGYTF
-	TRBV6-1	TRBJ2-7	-	TGTGCCAGCAAATCGGGGCAGGGAAGATACGAGCAGTACTTC	CASKSGQGRYEQYF
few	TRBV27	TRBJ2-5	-	TGTGCCAGCAGATTTGGGGACCAGACCCAGTACTTC	CASRFGDQTQYF
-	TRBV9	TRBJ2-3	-	TGTGCCAGCAGCGTGGCCCCTGGTTTTGGATTGGCAGATACGCAGTATTTT	CASSVAPGFGLADTQYF
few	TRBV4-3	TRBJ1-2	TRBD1	TGCGCCAGCAGCCGGGGACAGGTGGTCTCCTATGGCTACACCTTC	CASSRGQVVSYGYTF
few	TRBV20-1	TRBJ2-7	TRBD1	TGCAGTGCTAGGGGACAGGGCATCTACGAGCAGTACTTC	CSARGQGIYEQYF
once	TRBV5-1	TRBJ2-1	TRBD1	TGCGCCAGCAACCGACAGGGTGTGGACAATGAGCAGTTCTTC	CASNRQGVDNEQFF
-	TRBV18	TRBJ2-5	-	TGTGCCAGCTCACAAGGGAGGTCGGAGACCCAGTACTTC	CASSQGRSETQYF
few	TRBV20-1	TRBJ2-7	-	TGCAGTGCTAGTAGCGCCCCCAACGAGCAGTACTTC	CSASSAPNEQYF
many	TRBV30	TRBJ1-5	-	TGTGCCTGGAGTGTAGGCCGGACAGCCCGGGGCAATCAGCCCCAGCATTTT	CAWSVGRTARGNQPQHF
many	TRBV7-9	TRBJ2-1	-	TGTGCCAGCAGCTTATCTGGGACGTACAATGAGCAGTTCTTC	CASSLSGTYNEQFF
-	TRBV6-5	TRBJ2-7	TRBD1	TGTGCCAGCAGTTACTTACGACAGGGCTACGAGCAGTACTTC	CASSYLRQGYEQYF
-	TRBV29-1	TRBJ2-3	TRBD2	TGCAGCGTTACAGCGGGAGGTAGGGATACGCAGTATTTT	CSVTAGGRDTQYF
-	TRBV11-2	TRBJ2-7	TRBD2	TGTGCCAGCAGCCCGGGACTAGCGGGAGGGGGCTACGAGCAGTACTTC	CASSPGLAGGGYEQYF
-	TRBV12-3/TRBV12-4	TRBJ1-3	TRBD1	TGTGCCAGCAGTCCCGGACAGGGAAGGGGATATTTT	CASSPGQGRGYF
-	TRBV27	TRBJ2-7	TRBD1	TGTGCCAGCAGTTACACCCGACAGGGAACGAGCAAGCAGTACTTC	CASSYTRQGTSKQYF
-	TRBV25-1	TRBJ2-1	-	TGTGCCAGCAGTGAAAGCGGACCGAGGGGCAATGAGCAGTTCTTC	CASSESGPRGNEQFF
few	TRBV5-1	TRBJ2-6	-	TGCGCCAGCAGCTTGGGTACAGCTGGGGCCAACGTCCTGACTTTC	CASSLGTAGANVLTF
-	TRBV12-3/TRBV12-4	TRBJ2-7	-	TGTGCCAGCAGTACCCGAGACACCTACGAGCAGTACTTC	CASSTRDTYEQYF
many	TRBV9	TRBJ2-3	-	TGTGCCAGCAGCGTCCAGGGCGAACCGCGCACAGATACGCAGTATTTT	CASSVQGEPRTDTQYF
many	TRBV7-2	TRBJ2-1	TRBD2	TGTGCCAGCAGCTTAGCACTAGCGGGAGGGGTAAGTAGGGAGCAGTTCTTC	CASSLALAGGVSREQFF
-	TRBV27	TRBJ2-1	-	TGTGCCAGCAGACGCAGAGATCTGGACGAGCAGTTCTTC	CASRRRDLDEQFF
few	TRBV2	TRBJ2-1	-	TGTGCCAGTAAAGAGGGGACTTTCCCTGCGAATGAGCAGTTCTTC	CASKEGTFPANEQFF
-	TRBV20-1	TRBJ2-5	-	TGCAGTGCTATAATTCGGGACCAAGAGACCCAGTACTTC	CSAIIRDQETQYF
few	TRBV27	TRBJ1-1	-	TGTGCCAGCAGTTCCCCCTTTGTCCATGAAGCTTTCTTT	CASSSPFVHEAFF
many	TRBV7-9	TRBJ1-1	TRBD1	TGTGCCAGCAGCGACTATCTGGGACAGATGAACACTGAAGCTTTCTTT	CASSDYLGQMNTEAFF
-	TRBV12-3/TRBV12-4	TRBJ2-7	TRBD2	TGTGCCAGCAGTTTACGTAGCGGGAGGGTATACGAGCAGTACTTC	CASSLRSGRVYEQYF
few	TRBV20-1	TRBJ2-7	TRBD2	TGCAGTGCTCCTCTGACTAGCGGGAGTAACGACGAGCAGTACTTC	CSAPLTSGSNDEQYF
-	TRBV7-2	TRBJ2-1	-	TGTGCCAGCACTAACCGGGCCCTAGGGCTCAATGAGCAGTTCTTC	CASTNRALGLNEQFF
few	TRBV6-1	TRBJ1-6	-	TGTGCCGGAACCGGGACACCTAATTCACCCCTCCACTTT	CAGTGTPNSPLHF
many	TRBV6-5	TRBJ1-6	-	TGTGCCAGCAGACAGGTGCGGTCACCCCTCCACTTT	CASRQVRSPLHF
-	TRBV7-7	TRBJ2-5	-	TGTGCTAGCAGCCCCCGAGTAGGGAGGTACCAAGAGACCCAGTACTTC	CASSPRVGRYQETQYF
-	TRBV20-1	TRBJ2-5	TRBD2	TGCAGTGCTAGAGCCTCAGGGACTAGCAGACAAGAGACCCAGTACTTC	CSARASGTSRQETQYF
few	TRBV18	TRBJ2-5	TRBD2	TGTGCCAGCTCAGCCACTAGCGGCCCTCGACAAGAGACCCAGTACTTC	CASSATSGPRQETQYF
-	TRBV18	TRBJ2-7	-	TGTGCCAGCTCACCAAGGCGACTCCCGAACGCCTACGAGCAGTACTTC	CASSPRRLPNAYEQYF